These 19 T cell receptor beta chains were all obtained from the same sample, sequenced in a study of spatial heterogeneity in lung cancer. The sample's time point: blood at routine non-recurrence follow-up after resection. Whole RNA, which was extracted from tumor, nontumor lung tissue or frozen PBMC, was sequenced without any cell sorting. TCRdb recomputed calls from the 5' RACE reads with MiXCR, one row per CDR3 protein. In the table there are under 150,000 distinct CDR3 sequences, less than 15% of which are singletons. The sample here was PBMCs, taken at follow-up. All receptors derive from a male donor with early-stage non-small cell lung cancer.

This clonotype was picked up a small number of times. The J gene is TRBJ2-5, the V gene TRBV2; D is undetermined. Trimming removed 4 bases at V and 5 bases at J, with 5 bases between. CDR3 length equals 11 residues. In germline, CDR1 is SNHLY, CDR2 FYNNEI. The CDR3 bases are TGTGCCAGCAGTGTATGGGAGACCCAGTACTTC. It encodes CASSVWETQYF.

This clonotype was seen more than once but under ten times. The chain carries TRBV28 and TRBJ1-1; no clear D gene. The germline gives CDR1 MDHEN, CDR2 SYDVKM. The CDR3 is 14 amino acids. Trimming left V 5 bases short and J 1 base short, with 11 bases between. CDR3 sequence: CASSLTPGNTEAFF. The CDR3 region has the DNA TGTGCCAGCAGTCTGACCCCGGGGAACACTGAAGCTTTCTTT.

The chain combines TRBV27 with TRBJ1-5; TRBD1 might be the D (6 bases). The CDR3 sequence is 16 residues long. Germline CDR1 and CDR2: MNHEY and SMNVEV (reference sequence). V lost 6 bases and J 1 base, leaving 16 bases between the germline ends. The CDR3 bases are TGTGCCAGCAGAACTACAGGGAGCGGAAGCAATCAGCCCCAGCATTTT. Residues: CASRTTGSGSNQPQHF.

The J gene is TRBJ1-6, the V gene TRBV20-1; 7 positions match TRBD1. This CDR3 comprises 13 residues. In germline, CDR1 is DFQATT, CDR2 SNEGSKA (reference sequence). V lost 7 bases to trimming and J lost 7 bases; unmatched junction nucleotides: 7. Here the CDR3 reads CSGMTGFNSPLHF. The DNA of the CDR3 is TGCAGTGGAATGACAGGGTTCAATTCACCCCTCCACTTT.

This clonotype has just a few counts. This sequence joins TRBV6-1 and TRBJ1-2; D uncertain. The CDR3 length is 13 residues. V shed 3 bases and J shed 7 bases, with 12 bases lying between them. Germline V gene sequence: CDR1 MNHNS, CDR2 SASEGT. The CDR3 nucleotides are TGTGCCAGCAGTGACTTACAGTTTGCTGGCTACACCTTC. Residues: CASSDLQFAGYTF.

The rearrangement uses TRBV6-2 or TRBV6-3 and TRBJ1-5, with D uncertain. Germline V gene sequence: CDR1 MNHEY, CDR2 SVGEGT. The CDR3 is 13 residues long. The V and J ends lost 2 bases and 5 bases respectively, with 7 bases between them. The CDR3 DNA sequence: TGTGCCAGCAGTTACCGGGCATATCAGCCCCAGCATTTT. This sequence encodes CASSYRAYQPQHF.

The chain recombines TRBV10-3 with TRBJ2-5; TRBD2 might be the D (6 bases). The V and J ends lost 10 bases and 4 bases respectively, with 10 bases between them. Germline V gene sequence: CDR1 ENHRY, CDR2 SYGVKD. CDR3 length equals 11 residues. CDR3: CATLGGETQYF. The CDR3 DNA reads as TGTGCCACCCTCGGGGGAGAGACCCAGTACTTC.

The gene calls are TRBV20-1 and TRBJ2-1; TRBD1 or TRBD2 may be the D gene (5 bases each). This CDR3 spans 13 amino acids. Germline V CDR1 and CDR2: DFQATT, SNEGSKA (reference sequence). Trimming removed 3 bases from V and 10 bases from J, with 16 bases in between. CDR3 coding DNA: TGCAGTGCTAGCTCGGGACCGCTGAGCGAGCAGTTCTTC. Protein sequence: CSASSGPLSEQFF.

This clonotype has just a few counts. The CDR3 coding sequence is TGTGCCAGCAGCTTCGGGACAGGGAGGAGCAATCAGCCCCAGCATTTT. Amino acid sequence: CASSFGTGRSNQPQHF. The V and J genes are TRBV7-2 and TRBJ1-5; 9 nucleotides align to TRBD1. The CDR3 contains 16 residues. With 3 bases clipped from V and 1 base from J, the junction kept 4 bases outside the gene matches. Germline CDR1 and CDR2: SGHTA and FQGNSA.

This clonotype came up once. At one boundary the junction diverges from the germline segment, which might be a read error. The genes are TRBV11-2 and TRBJ2-5; possibly TRBD2 for D (5 bases). The CDR3 runs to 13 residues. CDR1 SGHAT and CDR2 FQNNGV come from the germline V gene. CDR3 region: CTSSAFSGETQYF. The CDR3 nucleotides read TGTACCAGCAGCGCATTTTCGGGGGAGACCCAGTACTTC.

The rearrangement links TRBV28 to TRBJ1-4; D is perhaps TRBD1 (6 bases). The CDR3 has 15 residues. Per the germline V gene, CDR1 is MDHEN and CDR2 is SYDVKM. Trimming left V 5 bases short and J 10 bases short, with 20 bases between. CDR3 sequence: CASSPLSGGTGKLFF. The CDR3 nucleotides read TGTGCCAGCAGTCCGCTGAGTGGGGGCACAGGAAAACTGTTTTTT. Full variable domain (remainder filled in from reference TRBV28 and TRBJ1-4): DVKVTQSSRYLVKRTGEKVFLECVQDMDHENMFWYRQDPGLGLRLIYFSYDVKMKEKGDIPEGYSVSREKKERFSLILESASTNQTSMYLCASSPLSGGTGKLFFGSGTQLSVL.

This clonotype was seen a single time. The rearrangement uses TRBV7-9 and TRBJ2-6; no firm D call. The length of the CDR3 is 15 residues. Germline CDR1 is SEHNR and CDR2 is FQNEAQ (reference sequence). With 3 bases removed from V and 0 bases from J, the gap between germline ends came to 6 bases. The CDR3 protein is CASSFSLSGANVLTF. The CDR3 bases are TGTGCCAGCAGCTTCAGCCTCTCTGGGGCCAACGTCCTGACTTTC. The whole variable domain, filled in from reference TRBV7-9 and TRBJ2-6, reads DTGVSQNPRHKITKRGQNVTFRCDPISEHNRLYWYRQTLGQGPEFLTYFQNEAQLEKSRLLSDRFSAERPKGSFSTLEIQRTEQGDSAMYLCASSFSLSGANVLTFGAGSRLTVL.

V and J are TRBV29-1 and TRBJ1-4; D perhaps matches TRBD1 (5 bases). The CDR3 is made up of 13 amino acids. V lost 7 bases and J 3 bases, leaving 12 bases between the germline ends. CDR1 is SQVTM and CDR2 is ANQGSEA in the germline V gene. The CDR3 bases are TGCAGCGCGGCCGGGACCCCTAATGAAAAACTGTTTTTT. Amino acids: CSAAGTPNEKLFF.

This clonotype was counted many times. The chain employs TRBV11-2 and TRBJ1-1, with D tentatively TRBD1 (6 bases). In germline, CDR1 is SGHAT, CDR2 FQNNGV. V lost 4 bases and J lost 0, with 12 bases in between. The CDR3 contains 15 residues. The CDR3 is CASSSLDSMNTEAFF. CDR3 in DNA: TGTGCCAGCAGCTCCCTGGACAGCATGAACACTGAAGCTTTCTTT.

This clonotype was observed a few times. V is TRBV28 and J is TRBJ1-1, with D uncertain. The V gene's germline CDR1 is MDHEN and CDR2 SYDVKM. The CDR3 runs to 11 residues. V was pared by 0 bases and J by 7 bases, with 3 bases between. CDR3 DNA sequence: TGTGCCAGCAGTTTATGGGGTGAAGCTTTCTTT. Translated: CASSLWGEAFF.

CDR3 bases: TGTGCCAGCAGTCCCCGGGACAGGCGGCGGAACGAGCAGTACTTC. Amino acid sequence: CASSPRDRRRNEQYF. The rearrangement joins TRBV6-2 or TRBV6-3 to TRBJ2-7, with TRBD1 identical over 8 bases. The ends lost 5 bases at V and 5 bases at J; junction bases unmatched: 11. This CDR3 region has 15 residues. Germline V lookup: CDR1 MNHEY, CDR2 SVGEGT.

This clonotype was seen ten or more times. This chain's CDR3 is CAIGGTGAGYTF. The CDR3 nucleotides are TGTGCCATCGGGGGGACAGGGGCCGGCTACACCTTC. The chain has TRBV10-3 and TRBJ1-2, with 10 positions matching TRBD1. Unmatched junction bases numbered 5, after V lost 8 bases and J lost 8 bases. Per germline, CDR1 ENHRY and CDR2 SYGVKD. The CDR3 consists of 12 residues.

This clonotype was counted ten times or more. This chain links TRBV7-7 with TRBJ2-3; TRBD2 might be the D (7 bases). The V end lost 1 base, the J end lost 4 bases, and 18 bases lay between the germline ends. Germline V gene lookup returns CDR1 SSHAT and CDR2 FNYEAQ (reference sequence). This CDR3 has 17 residues. The CDR3 loop reads CASSLGSTGGRSDTQYF. For the CDR3, the DNA is TGTGCCAGCAGCTTAGGGTCAACGGGGGGCCGATCAGATACGCAGTATTTT. The full variable domain, in which reference TRBV7-7 and TRBJ2-3 provide the parts outside the CDR3, is GAGVSQSPRYKVTKRGQDVTLRCDPISSHATLYWYQQALGQGPEFLTYFNYEAQPDKSGLPSDRFSAERPEGSISTLTIQRTEQRDSAMYRCASSLGSTGGRSDTQYFGPGTRLTVL.

In its sample, this clonotype ranks as medium-sized. V is TRBV29-1 and J is TRBJ2-3; 7 bases line up with TRBD2. V dropped 7 bases and J dropped 1; count of bases not matched to a gene: 2. The CDR3 consists of 12 residues. CDR1 is SQVTM, CDR2 ANQGSEA, per germline. CDR3 coding DNA: TGCAGCGGGAGCGGGGGCACAGATACGCAGTATTTT. Translating gives CSGSGGTDTQYF.